One sample yielded the 11 T cell receptor beta chains listed below, sequenced in a study of CD8 T cells in Susac syndrome (dated by TCRdb to about 2019). The method was the immunoSEQ multiplex PCR assay. RNA was extracted with the RNeasy kit and roughly 0.5 to 1 ug was reverse transcribed using random hexamers. Clones were called with MiXCR by TCRdb after fastp trimmed the public reads at Q25, and only in-frame beta chains were retained. Each record represents a unique CDR3 protein, reported with the most common genes and DNA among its rows. The sample table holds 70,000 to 75,000 distinct CDR3 sequences, of which 93% were seen once. Less than 0.16% of the sample is held by the ten biggest clonotypes. Sequencing was performed on CD4+ T cells from PBMCs. The origin of the receptors is a human donor with Susac syndrome.

The genes are TRBV5-1 and TRBJ1-5, with D hard to call. CDR3 length: 16 residues. Germline lookup yields CDR1 SGHRS and CDR2 YFSETQ. Trimming cost V 4 bases and J 1 base, with 15 bases left between them. CDR3 amino acids: CASSSGPQGSNQPQHF. Here the CDR3 DNA reads TGCGCCAGCAGCAGTGGACCCCAAGGGAGCAATCAGCCCCAGCATTTT. Together with reference TRBV5-1 and TRBJ1-5, the CDR3 gives the full variable domain: KAGVTQTPRYLIKTRGQQVTLSCSPISGHRSVSWYQQTPGQGLQFLFEYFSETQRNKGNFPGRFSGRQFSNSRSEMNVSTLELGDSALYLCASSSGPQGSNQPQHFGDGTRLSIL.

Note on this clonotype: One end of the junction is discordant with germline, which a read error may explain. The chain has TRBV28 and TRBJ2-3; D possibly uses TRBD1 or TRBD2 (6 bases each). Per the germline V gene, CDR1 is MDHEN and CDR2 is SYDVKM. The CDR3 is 17 residues long. CDR3 region: CASSLYVGGLSTDTQYF. DNA for the CDR3: TGTGCCAGCAGCTTATACGTGGGGGGCCTAAGCACAGATACGCAGTATTTT.

This rearrangement joins TRBV7-6 to TRBJ2-1, with 7 positions matching TRBD2. CDR3 size: 13 residues. Germline V gene lookup returns CDR1 SGHVS and CDR2 FNYEAQ. V lost 5 bases to trimming and J lost 7 bases; unmatched junction nucleotides: 5. The CDR3 here is CASSGGGRNEQFF. The CDR3 DNA is TGTGCCAGCAGCGGGGGGGGGAGGAATGAGCAGTTCTTC.

V is TRBV20-1 and J is TRBJ2-3; TRBD2 agrees at 10 bases. Germline CDR1 reads DFQATT; CDR2 reads SNEGSKA (reference sequence). This CDR3 region has 15 residues. Trimming at V came to 6 bases and at J to 2 bases, leaving 8 bases not matched to a gene. In DNA, the CDR3 is TGCAGTGCACCCGAGGGGACTAGCGACACAGATACGCAGTATTTT. This translates into CSAPEGTSDTDTQYF.

The chain recombines TRBV28 with TRBJ1-1; tentative D call: TRBD1 (6 bases). The germline CDR1 and CDR2 sequences are MDHEN and SYDVKM. V was clipped by 6 bases and J by 1 base, with 15 bases between them. There are 15 residues in the CDR3. The CDR3 coding sequence is TGTGCCAGCAGCCGACCCGAACAGGGGAACACTGAAGCTTTCTTT. It encodes CASSRPEQGNTEAFF.

This chain uses TRBV11-2 with TRBJ2-2; D is ambiguous. V gave up 5 bases and J gave up 7 bases, with 17 bases separating them. CDR1 is SGHAT and CDR2 is FQNNGV in the germline V gene. The CDR3 is 15 amino acids. Here the CDR3 DNA reads TGTGCCAGCAGCCTTTCTAACCAACCGGGCGGGGAGCTGTTTTTT. Translation: CASSLSNQPGGELFF.

This clonotype was seen only once. J is TRBJ1-2 and V is TRBV6-2 or TRBV6-3; 9 nucleotides agree with TRBD1. The germline V gene encodes CDR1 MNHEY and CDR2 SVGEGT. V gave up 6 bases and J gave up 2 bases; unmatched junction bases: 4. There are 14 residues in the CDR3. In DNA, the CDR3 is TGTGCCAGCAGAGGGACAGGGATGAACTATGGCTACACCTTC. Its translation is CASRGTGMNYGYTF.

The chain combines TRBV12-3 or TRBV12-4 with TRBJ1-5; D unclear. This CDR3 region has 14 residues. Trimming took 7 bases from V and 7 from J, leaving 17 bases between them. In nucleotides, the CDR3 is TGTGCCAGCACCCCTCGTGTCGGTAGGCAGCCCCAGCATTTT. The encoded protein is CASTPRVGRQPQHF.

The chain joins TRBV6-6 to TRBJ2-7; no definite D call. CDR3 size: 11 residues. Trimming cost V 7 bases and J 6 bases, with 10 bases left between them. The V gene's germline CDR1 is MNHNY and CDR2 SVGAGI (reference sequence). The CDR3: CASTWQSEQYF. CDR3 DNA sequence: TGTGCCAGCACGTGGCAAAGCGAGCAGTACTTC.

The rearrangement joins TRBV6-6 to TRBJ2-6, with D hard to call. This CDR3 is 16 amino acids long. The germline V gene encodes CDR1 MNHNY and CDR2 SVGAGI (reference sequence). V gave up 5 bases and J gave up 0 bases, with 11 bases separating them. This CDR3 is CASSPSFDSGANVLTF. The DNA of the CDR3 is TGTGCCAGCAGTCCGTCCTTCGACTCTGGGGCCAACGTCCTGACTTTC.

The chain recombines TRBV6-6 with TRBJ2-5; TRBD1 agrees at 7 bases. Germline-derived CDR1 and CDR2 are MNHNY and SVGAGI (reference sequence). V gave up 2 bases and J gave up 3 bases; unmatched junction bases: 6. This CDR3 is 15 amino acids long. The DNA for the CDR3 is TGTGCCAGCAGTTACCAGGGACAGCCCAAAGAGACCCAGTACTTC. This gives the protein CASSYQGQPKETQYF.